The TCR beta chain under discussion was sequenced for a study of OX40 agonist ivuxolimab in advanced cancers. About the study: An anti-OX40 (CD134) antibody with agonistic activity, ivuxolimab, was administered to patients.

On this clone itself: Antigen specificity is unknown.

Enrollment shut out patients with autoimmune disease history or systemic immunosuppression. Overall study findings and caveats: The study observed clonal expansion of CD4+ and CD8+ blood T cells by week 6 at 0.1 to 3.0 mg/kg.

After removal of 3 bases from V and 6 bases from J, the junction contained 6 bases not matched to a gene. The germline CDR1 and CDR2 sequences are SGDLS and YYNGEE. The CDR3 contains 15 residues. Sequencing used immunoSEQ multiplex PCR; TCRdb keeps in-frame clones, though not all of them. Of about 80,000 clones in the sample, over 85% were seen once. The sequence came from an adult with an advanced solid tumor such as melanoma, head and neck, liver or kidney cancer. The chain joins TRBV9 to TRBJ2-2; 9 nucleotides agree with TRBD1. The sequences come from CD4+ or CD8+ T cells sorted from blood, collected in a trial of the OX40 agonist ivuxolimab. The CDR3 here is CASSAGQGFAGELFF. For the CDR3, the DNA is TGTGCCAGCAGCGCGGGACAGGGTTTCGCCGGGGAGCTGTTTTTT.